These 4 T cell receptor beta chains were all obtained from the same sample, sequenced in a study of T cell repertoires in cytomegalovirus infection. TCRdb re-called the reads with MiXCR, one entry per CDR3 protein. The data show 830,000 or so distinct CDR3 sequences, over 25% seen once. No antigens are known for them. The sample in question was cultured CD8+ T cells from PBMCs, obtained from culture after CMV antigen stimulation. The source of these receptors is a human donor in good health (CMV status not recorded). Some clones in this sample may be carry-over from other donors' samples.

This clonotype was detected a few times. V and J are TRBV5-8 and TRBJ2-7, with D unclear. The germline V and J ends were trimmed by 2 bases and 7 bases, with 16 bases remaining between them. Germline V gene lookup returns CDR1 SGHTS and CDR2 YDEGEE. This CDR3 spans 14 amino acids. The DNA for the CDR3 is TGTGCCAGCAGCTTAACGTCCGGGTCTCAAGAGCAGTACGTC. Protein: CASSLTSGSQEQYV.

The gene calls are TRBV2 and TRBJ1-1; D might be TRBD1 (6 bases). The CDR3 covers 15 residues. Trimming shortened V by 7 bases and J by 0 bases, and 15 bases separated the two germline ends. From germline, CDR1 is SNHLY and CDR2 FYNNEI. CDR3 sequence reads: CASTSEDRMNTEAFF. In DNA, the CDR3 is TGTGCCAGCACTTCAGAAGACAGGATGAACACTGAAGCTTTCTTT.

This chain connects TRBV12-3 or TRBV12-4 to TRBJ1-2; D is ambiguous. Trimming took 5 bases from V and 4 from J, leaving 11 bases between them. This CDR3 has 13 residues. The CDR3 spells CASSPGVPYGYTF. CDR3 nucleotides: TGTGCCAGCAGTCCCGGGGTCCCCTATGGCTACACCTTC.

This clonotype was counted ten times or more. The chain employs TRBV12-3 or TRBV12-4 and TRBJ1-6; no firm D call. Trimming shortened V by 3 bases and J by 14 bases, and 14 bases separated the two germline ends. The CDR3 length is 13 residues. The CDR3, as DNA: TGTGCCAGCAGTTTCTTGGGAGGTGGGGCCCTCCACTTT. Its protein product is CASSFLGGGALHF.